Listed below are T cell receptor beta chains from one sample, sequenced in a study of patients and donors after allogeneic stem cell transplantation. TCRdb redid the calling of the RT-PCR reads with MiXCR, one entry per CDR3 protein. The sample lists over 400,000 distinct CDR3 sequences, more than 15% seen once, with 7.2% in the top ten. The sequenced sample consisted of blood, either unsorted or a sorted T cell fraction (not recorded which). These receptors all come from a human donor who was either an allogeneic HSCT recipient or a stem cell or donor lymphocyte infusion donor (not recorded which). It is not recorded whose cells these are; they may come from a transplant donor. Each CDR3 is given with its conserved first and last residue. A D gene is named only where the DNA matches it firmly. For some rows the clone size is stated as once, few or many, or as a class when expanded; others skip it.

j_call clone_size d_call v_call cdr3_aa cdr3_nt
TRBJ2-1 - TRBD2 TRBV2 CATWTSDEQFF TGTGCCACTTGGACTAGCGATGAGCAGTTCTTC
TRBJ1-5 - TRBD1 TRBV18 CASSTADRVNQPQHF TGTGCCAGCTCAACCGCCGACAGGGTCAATCAGCCCCAGCATTTT
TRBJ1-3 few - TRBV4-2 CASSQELSETFSGNTIYF TGTGCCAGCAGCCAAGAACTATCAGAGACCTTCTCTGGAAACACCATATATTTT
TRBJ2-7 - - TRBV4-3 CASSQVVRAYEQYF TGCGCCAGCAGCCAAGTCGTCAGGGCTTACGAGCAGTACTTC
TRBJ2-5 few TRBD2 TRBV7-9 CASSRHPIGGAETQYF TGTGCCAGCAGCCGCCACCCAATCGGGGGGGCGGAGACCCAGTACTTC
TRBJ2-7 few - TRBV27 CASRRYPGDEQYF TGTGCCAGCCGCAGGTATCCGGGGGACGAGCAGTACTTC
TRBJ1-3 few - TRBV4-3 CASSQRWRGVTGNTIYF TGCGCCAGCAGCCAAAGATGGCGGGGGGTGACTGGAAACACCATATATTTT
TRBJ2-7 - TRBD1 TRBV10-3 CAISEPWTGIYEQYF TGTGCCATCAGTGAGCCTTGGACAGGAATCTACGAGCAGTACTTC
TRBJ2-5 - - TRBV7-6 CASSQTSTWRETQYF TGTGCCAGCAGCCAGACATCTACTTGGCGGGAGACCCAGTACTTC
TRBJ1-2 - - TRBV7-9 CASSLAQGSGYGYTF TGTGCCAGCAGCTTAGCTCAGGGCTCGGGCTATGGCTACACCTTC
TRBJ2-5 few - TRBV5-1 CASRKRGETQYF TGCGCCAGCAGAAAAAGAGGGGAGACCCAGTACTTC
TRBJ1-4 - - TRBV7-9 CASQTLGTNEKLFF TGTGCCAGCCAGACCCTTGGGACTAATGAAAAACTGTTTTTT
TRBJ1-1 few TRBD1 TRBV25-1 CASSVQGYTEAFF TGTGCCAGCAGTGTACAGGGGTACACTGAAGCTTTCTTT
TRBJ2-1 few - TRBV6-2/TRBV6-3 CASMDKDGPKQFF TGTGCCAGCATGGACAAGGACGGGCCTAAGCAGTTCTTC
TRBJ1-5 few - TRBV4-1 CASSPRTAISNQPQHF TGCGCCAGCAGCCCTCGGACAGCGATTAGCAATCAGCCCCAGCATTTT
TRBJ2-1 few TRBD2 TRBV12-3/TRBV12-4 CASRAKGLAGEYNEQFF TGTGCCAGCAGAGCTAAAGGACTAGCGGGGGAGTACAATGAGCAGTTCTTC
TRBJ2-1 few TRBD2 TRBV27 CASSFSGRSYNEQFF TGTGCCAGCAGTTTTAGCGGGAGATCCTACAATGAGCAGTTCTTC
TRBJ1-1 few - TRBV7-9 CASSSPGGAGTEAFF TGTGCCAGCAGCTCCCCGGGAGGGGCGGGCACTGAAGCTTTCTTT
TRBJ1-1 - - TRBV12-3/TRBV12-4 CASSLSRGFRTYTEAFF TGTGCCAGCAGTTTAAGCCGCGGTTTCAGGACATACACTGAAGCTTTCTTT
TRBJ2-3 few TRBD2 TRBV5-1 CASSHLAGGPTDTQYF TGCGCCAGCAGCCACCTAGCGGGAGGGCCTACAGATACGCAGTATTTT
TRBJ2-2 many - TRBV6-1 CASSNTRANTGELFF TGTGCCAGCAGCAATACTAGGGCCAACACCGGGGAGCTGTTTTTT
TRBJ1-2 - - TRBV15 CATSRDRGNRNYGYTF TGTGCCACCAGCAGAGATCGGGGGAACCGGAACTATGGCTACACCTTC
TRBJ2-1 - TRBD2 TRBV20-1 CSAMLAGGYNEQFF TGCAGTGCTATGCTAGCGGGAGGTTACAATGAGCAGTTCTTC
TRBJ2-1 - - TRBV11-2 CASSPRIGGALPYNEQFF TGTGCCAGCAGCCCACGTATCGGGGGTGCACTCCCCTACAATGAGCAGTTCTTC
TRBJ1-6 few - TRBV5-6 CASCVLNSPLHF TGTGCCAGCTGCGTCCTTAATTCACCCCTCCACTTT
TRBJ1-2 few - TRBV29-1 CSVLGGPYGYTF TGCAGCGTTCTCGGGGGCCCCTATGGCTACACCTTC
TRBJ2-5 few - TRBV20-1 CSARWQAPDSQYF TGCAGTGCTAGATGGCAGGCCCCTGACTCCCAGTACTTC
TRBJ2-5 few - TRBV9 CASSVGGRGVETQYF TGTGCCAGCAGCGTAGGAGGTAGGGGTGTGGAGACCCAGTACTTC
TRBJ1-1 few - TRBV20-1 CSTQGGRGYTEAFF TGCAGTACCCAGGGAGGGAGAGGGTACACTGAAGCTTTCTTT
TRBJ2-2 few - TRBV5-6 CASSLYGERRATGELFF TGTGCCAGCAGCTTGTACGGGGAGCGTCGGGCCACCGGGGAGCTGTTTTTT
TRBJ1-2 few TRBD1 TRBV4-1 CASSQVTGTDYGYTF TGCGCCAGCAGCCAGGTGACCGGGACAGACTATGGCTACACCTTC
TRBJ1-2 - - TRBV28 CASSWPRDKPYGYTF TGTGCCAGCAGTTGGCCCCGGGACAAACCCTATGGCTACACCTTC
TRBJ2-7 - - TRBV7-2 CASSLVMAGNAYEQYF TGTGCCAGCAGCTTAGTGATGGCAGGGAATGCCTACGAGCAGTACTTC
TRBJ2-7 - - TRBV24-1 CATRASGDTNEQYF TGTGCCACCAGAGCTTCCGGGGACACAAACGAGCAGTACTTC
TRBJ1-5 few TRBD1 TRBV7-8 CASSLRGQGGRQPQHF TGTGCCAGCAGCTTAAGGGGGCAGGGAGGGCGTCAGCCCCAGCATTTT
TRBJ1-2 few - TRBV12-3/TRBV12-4 CASSPLRGFGYTF TGTGCCAGCAGCCCCCTCCGTGGTTTCGGCTACACCTTC
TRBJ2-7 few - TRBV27 CASSLWGRSYEQYF TGTGCCAGCAGTTTATGGGGCCGCTCCTACGAGCAGTACTTC
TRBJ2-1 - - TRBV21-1 CASSKSRDEQFF TGTGCCAGCAGCAAATCCAGGGATGAGCAGTTCTTC
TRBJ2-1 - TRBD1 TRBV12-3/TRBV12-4 CASSLDFTGGGSNEQFF TGTGCCAGCAGTTTAGATTTTACAGGGGGCGGATCCAATGAGCAGTTCTTC
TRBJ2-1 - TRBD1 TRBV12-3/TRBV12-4 CASSVTGGFYNEQFF TGTGCCAGCAGTGTTACAGGGGGCTTCTACAATGAGCAGTTCTTC
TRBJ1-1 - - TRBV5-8 CASSSEGIEAFF TGTGCCAGCAGCTCTGAGGGGATTGAAGCTTTCTTT
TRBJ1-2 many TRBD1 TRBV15 CATSNRGSDYGYTF TGTGCCACCAGCAACAGGGGAAGTGACTATGGCTACACCTTC
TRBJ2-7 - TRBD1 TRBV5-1 CASSLGVGQGNEQYF TGCGCCAGCAGCTTGGGTGTGGGACAGGGTAACGAGCAGTACTTC
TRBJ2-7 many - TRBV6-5 CASGLYEQYF TGTGCCAGCGGATTATACGAGCAGTACTTC
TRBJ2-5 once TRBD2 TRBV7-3 CASSLYGRGGTQYF TGTGCCAGCAGCTTATATGGCCGCGGGGGGACCCAGTACTTC
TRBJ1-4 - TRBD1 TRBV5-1 CASSGDSINEKLFF TGCGCCAGCAGCGGGGACAGTATTAATGAAAAACTGTTTTTT
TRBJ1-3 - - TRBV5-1 CASSPPVGGSGNTIYF TGCGCCAGCAGCCCCCCGGTAGGAGGGTCTGGAAACACCATATATTTT
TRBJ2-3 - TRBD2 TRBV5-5 CASSFKERGGIPDTQYF TGTGCCAGCAGCTTTAAAGAGCGGGGGGGGATCCCAGATACGCAGTATTTT
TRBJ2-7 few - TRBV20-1 CSATGTAGEQYF TGCAGTGCTACCGGGACGGCCGGGGAGCAGTACTTC
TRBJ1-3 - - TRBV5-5 CASKGTAYGNTIYF TGTGCCAGCAAAGGGACGGCATATGGAAACACCATATATTTT
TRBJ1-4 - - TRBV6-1 CASSERLGGPVREKLFF TGTGCCAGCAGTGAACGGTTGGGGGGGCCGGTTAGAGAAAAACTGTTTTTT
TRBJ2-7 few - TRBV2 CASSAGGGSYEQYF TGTGCCAGCAGTGCAGGGGGAGGCTCCTACGAGCAGTACTTC
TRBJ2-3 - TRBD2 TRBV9 CASSDGGLAGGPRPDTQYF TGTGCCAGCAGCGACGGAGGACTAGCGGGAGGACCACGGCCAGATACGCAGTATTTT
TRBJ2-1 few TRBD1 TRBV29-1 CSVEWDRTYNEQFF TGCAGCGTTGAGTGGGACAGAACCTACAATGAGCAGTTCTTC
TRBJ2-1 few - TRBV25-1 CASRSPGGVNEQFF TGTGCCAGCAGATCCCCTGGCGGGGTCAATGAGCAGTTCTTC